These 15 T cell receptor beta chains originate from one sample sequenced in a study of blood T cell repertoires in COVID-19. Generated by immunoSEQ multiplex PCR, the TCRdb table keeps only in-frame clones and is missing some. The table lists some 93,000 clones, roughly 83% of them singletons. Material for sequencing was peripheral blood. These receptors all come from a human donor in a cohort sampled during active COVID-19.

This clone was observed a handful of times. The genes are TRBV2 and TRBJ1-4; 7 bases agree with TRBD1. The CDR3 runs 14 residues. Trimming removed 6 bases from V and 8 bases from J; junction bases left unmatched: 9. Germline-derived CDR1 and CDR2 are SNHLY and FYNNEI. CDR3 sequence reads: CASRDRTGDEKLFF. The CDR3 region has the DNA TGTGCCAGCAGGGACCGGACAGGCGACGAAAAACTGTTTTTT.

This clone appeared a few times. The V gene is TRBV19, the J gene TRBJ1-5, with a weak D call TRBD1 (5 bases). Germline CDR1 LNHDA, CDR2 SQIVND (reference sequence). CDR3 length: 13 residues. The V end lost 9 bases, the J end lost 3 bases, and 12 bases lay between the germline ends. CDR3 nucleotides: TGTGCCAGCAGTCGGGGGTACAATCAGCCCCAGCATTTT. Amino acids: CASSRGYNQPQHF.

V is TRBV19 and J is TRBJ2-1, with TRBD2 matching 11 bases. CDR1 is LNHDA and CDR2 is SQIVND in the germline V gene (reference sequence). The CDR3 is 17 amino acids. The V segment lost 5 bases and the J segment 6 bases; nucleotides outside the gene matches: 12. CDR3 residues: CASSSYRGLAGGNEQFF. As DNA, the CDR3 is TGTGCCAGTAGTTCGTACAGGGGTCTAGCGGGAGGCAATGAGCAGTTCTTC.

The rearrangement links TRBV25-1 to TRBJ2-1; the match to TRBD2 covers 7 bases. CDR3 length: 14 residues. CDR1 and CDR2 from the germline V gene are MGHDK and SYGVNS. J lost 13 bases, V lost 0 bases, and 9 bases had no gene match. Here the CDR3 DNA reads TGTGCCAGCAGTGAATATCGGGACGCGGGGGTTCAGTTCTTC. This translates into CASSEYRDAGVQFF.

The chain recombines TRBV3-1 (or the pseudogene TRBV3-2) with TRBJ1-1; 9 positions agree with TRBD1. The CDR3 extends over 15 amino acids. V was clipped by 2 bases and J by 4 bases; unmatched bases: 5. Germline CDR1 and CDR2: LGHDT and YNNKEL (reference sequence). CDR3 sequence: CASSQSGTGPTEAFF. The CDR3 nucleotides read TGTGCCAGCAGCCAATCCGGGACAGGGCCCACTGAAGCTTTCTTT.

This clone is a singleton in its sample. This sequence joins TRBV19 and TRBJ1-2, with 9 bases aligning to TRBD1. CDR3 length: 17 residues. V lost 3 bases, J lost 1 base, and 9 bases stayed unmatched. Per the germline V gene, CDR1 is LNHDA and CDR2 is SQIVND (reference sequence). The CDR3 DNA reads as TGTGCCAGTAGTATCGGGGACAGGGATCACTTTAACTATGGCTACACCTTC. This sequence encodes CASSIGDRDHFNYGYTF.

This clone was seen only a few times. The chain joins TRBV7-6 to TRBJ2-1; 9 nucleotides match TRBD1. The CDR3 is made up of 14 amino acids. V was clipped by 7 bases and J by 6 bases; unmatched bases: 7. Germline V gene data show CDR1 as SGHVS and CDR2 as FNYEAQ. CDR3 nucleotides: TGTGCCAGCAAGGACCCGGGACAGGGCAATGAGCAGTTCTTC. Encoded protein: CASKDPGQGNEQFF.

This chain joins TRBV28 and TRBJ1-5, with 11 bases matching TRBD1. The CDR3 has 14 residues. Germline V lookup: CDR1 MDHEN, CDR2 SYDVKM. J lost 6 bases, V lost 7 bases, and 5 bases had no gene match. CDR3 in DNA: TGTGCCAGCATATGGACAGGGGGCGGTCAGCCCCAGCATTTT. It yields the protein CASIWTGGGQPQHF. Complete variable domain (other parts from reference TRBV28 and TRBJ1-5): DVKVTQSSRYLVKRTGEKVFLECVQDMDHENMFWYRQDPGLGLRLIYFSYDVKMKEKGDIPEGYSVSREKKERFSLILESASTNQTSMYLCASIWTGGGQPQHFGDGTRLSIL.

This chain joins TRBV7-9 and TRBJ2-7, with 10 bases fitting TRBD2. J lost 4 bases, V lost 6 bases, and 6 bases had no gene match. This CDR3 is 14 amino acids long. Looked up from germline, CDR1 is SEHNR and CDR2 is FQNEAQ (reference sequence). The CDR3 sequence: CASRTGTSVYEQYF. The DNA of the CDR3 is TGTGCCAGCAGGACCGGGACTAGCGTTTACGAGCAGTACTTC.

The chain recombines TRBV21-1 with TRBJ1-6; the table's D call TRBD1 went unverified against the DNA. TRBV21-1 is described as a pseudogene. This CDR3 is built from 15 residues. CDR3 amino acids: CASSILAGLNSPLHF. In DNA form, the CDR3 reads TGTGCCAGCAGCATTTTAGCAGGGTTGAATTCACCCCTCCACTTT.

The chain recombines TRBV6-2 or TRBV6-3 with TRBJ2-2, with D possibly TRBD2 on 6 matching bases. V was clipped by 2 bases and J by 0 bases, with 13 bases between them. Germline V CDR1 and CDR2: MNHEY, SVGEGT. The CDR3 sequence is 17 residues long. The CDR3 loop reads CASSYRAGGANTGELFF. For the CDR3, the DNA is TGTGCCAGCAGTTACCGGGCGGGCGGGGCGAACACCGGGGAGCTGTTTTTT.

The chain links TRBV29-1 to TRBJ2-2, with 10 nucleotides matching TRBD1. There are 14 residues in the CDR3. Germline CDR1 reads SQVTM; CDR2 reads ANQGSEA. V shed 3 bases, J shed 6 bases, and the junction held 4 bases outside the gene matches. The CDR3 DNA is TGCAGCGTTGAGGGACAGGGGCCGTCCGGGGAGCTGTTTTTT. Encoded protein: CSVEGQGPSGELFF.

The J gene is TRBJ1-1, the V gene TRBV28, with unresolved D. Germline V gene sequence: CDR1 MDHEN, CDR2 SYDVKM. Trimming removed 6 bases from V and 3 bases from J, with 5 bases in between. The CDR3 is made up of 11 amino acids. The CDR3: CASSYDTEAFF. Written as DNA, the CDR3 is TGTGCCAGCAGCTATGACACTGAAGCTTTCTTT.

The chain carries TRBV5-1 and TRBJ2-1, with 7 bases fitting TRBD2. CDR1 is SGHRS and CDR2 is YFSETQ in the germline V gene. Trimming removed 4 bases from V and 8 bases from J; junction bases left unmatched: 12. The CDR3 extends over 15 amino acids. CDR3 DNA: TGCGCCAGCAGCCAAAGCGGGACTGGCTTCGATGAGCAGTTCTTC. It translates to CASSQSGTGFDEQFF.

J is TRBJ1-3 and V is TRBV4-1; maybe TRBD1 (5 bases). The germline CDR1 and CDR2 sequences are MGHRA and YSYEKL. Trimming shortened V by 0 bases and J by 2 bases, and 11 bases separated the two germline ends. CDR3 length: 16 residues. CDR3 region: CASSQESREAGNTIYF. In DNA, the CDR3 is TGCGCCAGCAGCCAAGAGAGCAGGGAGGCTGGAAACACCATATATTTT.